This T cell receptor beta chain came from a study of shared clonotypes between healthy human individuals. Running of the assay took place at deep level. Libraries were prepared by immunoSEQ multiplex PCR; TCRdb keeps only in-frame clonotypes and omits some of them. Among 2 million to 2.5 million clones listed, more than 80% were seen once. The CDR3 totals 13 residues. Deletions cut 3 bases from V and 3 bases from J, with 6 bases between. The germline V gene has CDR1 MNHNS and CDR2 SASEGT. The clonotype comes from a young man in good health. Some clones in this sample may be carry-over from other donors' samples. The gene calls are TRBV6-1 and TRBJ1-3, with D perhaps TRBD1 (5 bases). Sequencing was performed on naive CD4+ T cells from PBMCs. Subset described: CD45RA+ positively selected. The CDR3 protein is CASSDRVGNTIYF. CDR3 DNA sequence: TGTGCCAGCAGTGACAGGGTTGGAAACACCATATATTTT.